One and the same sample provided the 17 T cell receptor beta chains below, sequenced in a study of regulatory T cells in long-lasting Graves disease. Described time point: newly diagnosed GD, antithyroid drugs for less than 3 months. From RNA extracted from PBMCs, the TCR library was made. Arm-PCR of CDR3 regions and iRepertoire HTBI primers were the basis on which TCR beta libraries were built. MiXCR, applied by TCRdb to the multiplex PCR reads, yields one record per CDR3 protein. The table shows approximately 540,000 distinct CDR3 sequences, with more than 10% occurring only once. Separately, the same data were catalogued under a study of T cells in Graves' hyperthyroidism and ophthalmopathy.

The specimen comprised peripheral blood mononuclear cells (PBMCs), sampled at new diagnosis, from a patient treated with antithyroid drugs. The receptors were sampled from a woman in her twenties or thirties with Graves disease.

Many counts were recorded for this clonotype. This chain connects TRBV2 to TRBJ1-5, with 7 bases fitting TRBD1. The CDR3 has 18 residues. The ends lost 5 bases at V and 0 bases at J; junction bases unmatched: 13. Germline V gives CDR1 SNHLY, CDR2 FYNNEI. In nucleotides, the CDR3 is TGTGCCAGCAGTATACCGGGACAGACACGGGATAGCAATCAGCCCCAGCATTTT. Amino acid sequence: CASSIPGQTRDSNQPQHF.

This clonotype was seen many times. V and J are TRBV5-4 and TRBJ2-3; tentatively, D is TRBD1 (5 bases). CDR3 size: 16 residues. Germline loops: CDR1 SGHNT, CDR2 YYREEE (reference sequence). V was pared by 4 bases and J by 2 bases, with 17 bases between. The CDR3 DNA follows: TGTGCCAGCAGCCCCCGGGCAGGGCTTATCACAGATACGCAGTATTTT. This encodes CASSPRAGLITDTQYF. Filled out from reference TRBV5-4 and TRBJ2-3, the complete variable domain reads ETGVTQSPTHLIKTRGQQVTLRCSSQSGHNTVSWYQQALGQGPQFIFQYYREEENGRGNFPPRFSGLQFPNYSSELNVNALELDDSALYLCASSPRAGLITDTQYFGPGTRLTVL.

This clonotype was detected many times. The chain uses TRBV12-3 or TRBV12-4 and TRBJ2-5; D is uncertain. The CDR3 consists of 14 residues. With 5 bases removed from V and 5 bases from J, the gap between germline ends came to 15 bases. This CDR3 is CASSPSGRLETQYF. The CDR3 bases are TGTGCCAGCAGTCCCTCGGGCAGGCTGGAGACCCAGTACTTC.

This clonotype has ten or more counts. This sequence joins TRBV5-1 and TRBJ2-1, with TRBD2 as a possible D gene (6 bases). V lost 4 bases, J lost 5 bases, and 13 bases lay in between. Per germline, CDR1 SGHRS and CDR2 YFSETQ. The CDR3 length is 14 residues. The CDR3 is CASSPEGRDNEQFF. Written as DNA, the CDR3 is TGCGCCAGCAGCCCGGAGGGCAGGGACAATGAGCAGTTCTTC. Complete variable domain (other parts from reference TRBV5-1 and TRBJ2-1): KAGVTQTPRYLIKTRGQQVTLSCSPISGHRSVSWYQQTPGQGLQFLFEYFSETQRNKGNFPGRFSGRQFSNSRSEMNVSTLELGDSALYLCASSPEGRDNEQFFGPGTRLTVL.

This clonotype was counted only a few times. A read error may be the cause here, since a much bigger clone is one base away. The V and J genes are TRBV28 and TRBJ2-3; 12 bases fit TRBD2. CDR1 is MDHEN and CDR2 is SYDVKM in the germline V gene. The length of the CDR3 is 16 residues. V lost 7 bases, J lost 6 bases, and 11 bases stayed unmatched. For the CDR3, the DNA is TGTGCCAGCACCGCCCCGAGACTAGCGGGAGCCGATACGCAGTATTTT. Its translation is CASTAPRLAGADTQYF.

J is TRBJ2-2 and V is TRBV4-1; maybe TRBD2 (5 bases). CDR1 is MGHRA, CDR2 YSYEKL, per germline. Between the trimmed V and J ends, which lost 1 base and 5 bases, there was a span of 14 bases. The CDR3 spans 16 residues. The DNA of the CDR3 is TGCGCCAGCAGCCAAGGGACTGCCGCTGGGACCGGGGAGCTGTTTTTT. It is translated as CASSQGTAAGTGELFF.

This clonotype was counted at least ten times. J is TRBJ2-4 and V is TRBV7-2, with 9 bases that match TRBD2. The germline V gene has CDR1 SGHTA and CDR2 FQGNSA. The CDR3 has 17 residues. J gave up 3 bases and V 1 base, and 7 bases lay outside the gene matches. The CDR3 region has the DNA TGTGCCAGCAGCTTAGGCGGGGGGGGTCGGGTCAAAAACATTCAGTACTTC. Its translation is CASSLGGGGRVKNIQYF.

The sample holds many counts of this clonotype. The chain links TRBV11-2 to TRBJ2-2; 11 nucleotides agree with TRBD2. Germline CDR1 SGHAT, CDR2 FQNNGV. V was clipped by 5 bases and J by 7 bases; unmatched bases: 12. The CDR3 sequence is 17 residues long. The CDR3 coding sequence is TGTGCCAGCAGCCCCTCCCTAGCGGGAGGACTCGGCGGGGAGCTGTTTTTT. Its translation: CASSPSLAGGLGGELFF.

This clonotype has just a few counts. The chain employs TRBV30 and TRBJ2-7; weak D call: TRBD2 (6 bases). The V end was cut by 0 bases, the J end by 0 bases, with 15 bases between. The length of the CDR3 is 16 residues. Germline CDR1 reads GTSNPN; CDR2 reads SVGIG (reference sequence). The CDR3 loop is CAWSVRRGSSSYEQYF. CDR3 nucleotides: TGTGCCTGGAGTGTTAGGCGGGGTTCTAGCTCCTACGAGCAGTACTTC.

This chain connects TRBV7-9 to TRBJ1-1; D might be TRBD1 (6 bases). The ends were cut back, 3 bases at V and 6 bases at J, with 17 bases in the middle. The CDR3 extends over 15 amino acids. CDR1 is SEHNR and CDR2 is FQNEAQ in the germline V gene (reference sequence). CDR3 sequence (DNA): TGTGCCAGCAGCTTTCCGACAGGACGTTCAGCTGAAGCTTTCTTT. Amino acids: CASSFPTGRSAEAFF.

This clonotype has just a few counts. The CDR3 DNA sequence: TGTGCCACCAGCAGAGCGGGTGGAGGGGGCTACACCTTC. This codes for CATSRAGGGGYTF. The rearrangement joins TRBV15 to TRBJ1-2; the D is unclear. Germline CDR1 and CDR2: LNHNV and YYDKDF (reference sequence). The CDR3 contains 13 residues. V shed 1 base and J shed 8 bases, with 11 bases lying between them.

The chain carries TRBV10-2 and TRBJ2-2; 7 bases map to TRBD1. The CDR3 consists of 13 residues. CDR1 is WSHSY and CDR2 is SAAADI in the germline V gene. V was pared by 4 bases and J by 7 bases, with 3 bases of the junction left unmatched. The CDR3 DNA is TGCGCCAGCAGTGGGACAGGTCTCGGGGAGCTGTTTTTT. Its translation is CASSGTGLGELFF.

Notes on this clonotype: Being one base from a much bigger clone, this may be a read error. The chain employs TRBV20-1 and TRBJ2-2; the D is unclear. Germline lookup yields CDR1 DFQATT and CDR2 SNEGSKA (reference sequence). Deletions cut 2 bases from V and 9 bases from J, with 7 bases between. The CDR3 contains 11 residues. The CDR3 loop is CSARRPRELFF. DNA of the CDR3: TGCAGTGCTAGAAGGCCCCGGGAGCTGTTTTTT.

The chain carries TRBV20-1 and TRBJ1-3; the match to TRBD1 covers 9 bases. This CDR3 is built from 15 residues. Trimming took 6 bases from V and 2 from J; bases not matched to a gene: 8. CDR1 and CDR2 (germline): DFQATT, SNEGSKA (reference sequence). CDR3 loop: CSARGDRVPGNTIYF. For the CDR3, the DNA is TGCAGTGCCCGGGGGGACAGGGTACCTGGAAACACCATATATTTT.

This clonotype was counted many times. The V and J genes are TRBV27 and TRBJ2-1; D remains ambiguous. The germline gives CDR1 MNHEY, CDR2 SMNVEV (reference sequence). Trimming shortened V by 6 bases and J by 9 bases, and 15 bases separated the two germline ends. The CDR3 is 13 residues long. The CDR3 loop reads CASRKGSIFEQFF. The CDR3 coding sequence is TGTGCCAGCAGAAAGGGTAGTATCTTTGAGCAGTTCTTC.

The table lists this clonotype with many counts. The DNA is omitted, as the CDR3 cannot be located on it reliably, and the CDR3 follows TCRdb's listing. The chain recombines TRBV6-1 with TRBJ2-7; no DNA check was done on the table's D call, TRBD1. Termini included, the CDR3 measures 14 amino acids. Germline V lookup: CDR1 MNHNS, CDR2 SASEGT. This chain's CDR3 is CASTSDRSYYEQYF.

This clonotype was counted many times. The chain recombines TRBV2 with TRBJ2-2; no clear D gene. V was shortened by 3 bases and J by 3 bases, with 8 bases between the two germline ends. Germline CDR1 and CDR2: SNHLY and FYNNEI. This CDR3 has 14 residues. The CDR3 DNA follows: TGTGCCAGCAGTGAGGTCCTGTACACCGGGGAGCTGTTTTTT. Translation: CASSEVLYTGELFF.